This T cell receptor (beta chain) was sequenced in a study of blood T cells in healthy people across ages. Looking at the study overall: Per two T cells, template switching captured roughly one barcoded beta molecule. General study findings and limits: Investigators treated diversity estimates from one million T cells as underestimates.

Looked up from germline, CDR1 is ENHRY and CDR2 is SYGVKD. V was shortened by 0 bases and J by 10 bases, with 10 bases between the two germline ends. This CDR3 has 13 amino acids. Next came a second PCR, run for about 7 to 12 cycles, which used a sample-barcoded 5' primer along with a J-beta primer mix. Template switching added a 12-random-nucleotide identifier to every cDNA molecule. TCRdb itself ran the 5' RACE reads through MiXCR, one entry per CDR3 protein. This repertoire shows about 580,000 distinct CDR3 sequences, 45% to 55% found once; its top ten account for about 26%. In regard to this clonotype: Its antigen remains unidentified.

The sequenced sample was blood. The rearrangement joins TRBV10-3 to TRBJ2-1; D ambiguous. This receptor was obtained from a man older than 75 in good health. Written as DNA, the CDR3 is TGTGCCATCAGTGAGTCGTCTGGATACGAGCAGTTCTTC. As protein: CAISESSGYEQFF.